This T cell receptor (beta chain) was recovered during a study of T cell repertoires in cytomegalovirus infection. A word on this clonotype: Antigen unknown.

Each CDR3 protein is one row after TCRdb ran MiXCR on the reads. This table holds roughly 990,000 distinct CDR3 sequences, roughly a third found once. The CDR3 runs to 12 residues. Trimming removed 3 bases at V and 10 bases at J, with 12 bases between. The source of this sequence is a human donor in good health (CMV status not recorded). Some clones in this sample may be carry-over from other donors' samples. The J gene is TRBJ1-1, the V gene TRBV12-3 or TRBV12-4, with D perhaps TRBD1 (6 bases). The material sequenced was cultured CD8+ T cells from PBMCs, taken from culture after CMV antigen stimulation. CDR3 amino acids: CASSFGGPGAFF. DNA of the CDR3: TGTGCCAGCAGTTTTGGGGGGCCAGGAGCTTTCTTT.